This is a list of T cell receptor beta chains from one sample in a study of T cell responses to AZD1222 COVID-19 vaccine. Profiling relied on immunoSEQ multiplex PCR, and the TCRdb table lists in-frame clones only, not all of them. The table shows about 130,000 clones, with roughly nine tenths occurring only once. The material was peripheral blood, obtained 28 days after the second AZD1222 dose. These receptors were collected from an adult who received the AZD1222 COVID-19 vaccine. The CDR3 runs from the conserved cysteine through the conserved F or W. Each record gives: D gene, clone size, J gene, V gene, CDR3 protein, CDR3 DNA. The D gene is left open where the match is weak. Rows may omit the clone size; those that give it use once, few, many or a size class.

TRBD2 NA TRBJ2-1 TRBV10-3 CAISESQASGDHNEQFF TGTGCCATCAGTGAGTCGCAGGCTAGCGGGGACCACAATGAGCAGTTCTTC
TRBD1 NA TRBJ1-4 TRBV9 CASSVGQGPYELFF TGTGCCAGCAGCGTAGGACAGGGTCCCTACGAACTGTTTTTT
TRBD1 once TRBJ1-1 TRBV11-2 CASSLNEGQGEAFF TGTGCCAGCAGCTTAAACGAGGGACAGGGTGAAGCTTTCTTT
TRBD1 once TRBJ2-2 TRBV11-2 CASSLWQGVTGELFF TGTGCCAGCAGCTTATGGCAGGGGGTAACCGGGGAGCTGTTTTTT
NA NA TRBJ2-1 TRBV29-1 CSALSGGAVRNNEQFF TGCAGCGCCCTGTCAGGTGGGGCAGTAAGAAACAATGAGCAGTTCTTC
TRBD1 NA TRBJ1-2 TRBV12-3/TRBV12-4 CASSLKGAYGYTF TGTGCCAGCAGTTTAAAGGGGGCCTATGGCTACACCTTC
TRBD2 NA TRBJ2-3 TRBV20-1 CSASSPGGSGGDTQYF TGCAGTGCTAGTAGCCCCGGAGGTAGCGGGGGCGATACGCAGTATTTT
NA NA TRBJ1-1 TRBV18 CASSPTENTEAFF TGTGCCAGCTCACCAACAGAGAACACTGAAGCTTTCTTT
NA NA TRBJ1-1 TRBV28 CASSLYDRTAEAFF TGTGCCAGCAGTTTGTACGACAGGACCGCTGAAGCTTTCTTT
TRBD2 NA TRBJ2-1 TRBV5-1 CASSRWPTSLIQQVQFF TGCGCCAGCAGCCGGTGGCCGACTAGCCTTATCCAGCAGGTGCAGTTCTTC
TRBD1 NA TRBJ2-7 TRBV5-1 CASSPTGGSSYEQYF TGCGCCAGCAGCCCCACAGGGGGCAGCTCCTACGAGCAGTACTTC
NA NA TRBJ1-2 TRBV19 CASSIATLGRSNYGYTF TGTGCCAGTAGTATCGCCACGCTAGGGCGTTCTAACTATGGCTACACCTTC
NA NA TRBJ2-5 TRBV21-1 CASSKDGAQETQYF TGTGCCAGCAGCAAAGACGGGGCCCAAGAGACCCAGTACTTC
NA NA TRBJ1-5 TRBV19 CASSAGTLQLNQPQHF TGTGCCAGTAGTGCCGGGACCCTACAACTGAATCAGCCCCAGCATTTT
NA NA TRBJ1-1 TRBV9 CASSAPNHGMNTEAFF TGTGCCAGCAGCGCCCCCAACCATGGGATGAACACTGAAGCTTTCTTT
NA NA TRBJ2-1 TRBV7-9 CASSLGSWVAGEQFF TGTGCCAGCAGCTTAGGGAGTTGGGTGGCGGGTGAGCAGTTCTTC
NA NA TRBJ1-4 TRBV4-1 CASSQEPLALATNEKLFF TGCGCCAGCAGCCAAGAACCCCTTGCGTTAGCAACTAATGAAAAACTGTTTTTT
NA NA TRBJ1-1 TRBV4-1 CASSLLDRPNTEAFF TGCGCCAGCAGCCTCCTCGACAGGCCGAACACTGAAGCTTTCTTT
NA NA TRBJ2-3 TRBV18 CASSQGTDTQYF TGTGCCAGCTCACAAGGCACAGATACGCAGTATTTT
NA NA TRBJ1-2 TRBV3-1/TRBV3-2 CASSQPGAHYGYTF TGTGCCAGCAGCCAACCCGGAGCTCACTATGGCTACACCTTC
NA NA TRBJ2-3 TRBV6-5 CASSLNYPVDTQYF TGTGCCAGCAGCTTAAACTACCCAGTCGATACGCAGTATTTT
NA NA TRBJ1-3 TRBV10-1 CASSRESGNTIYF TGCGCCAGCTCCAGGGAGTCTGGAAACACCATATATTTT
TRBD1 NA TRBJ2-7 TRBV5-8 CASGYRDRAYEQYF TGTGCCAGCGGATACCGGGACAGGGCCTACGAGCAGTACTTC
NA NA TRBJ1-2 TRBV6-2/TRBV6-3 CASSLGGGLGYGYTF TGTGCCAGCAGTTTGGGTGGAGGCCTTGGCTATGGCTACACCTTC
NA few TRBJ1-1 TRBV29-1 CSVERENTEAFF TGCAGCGTTGAGCGGGAGAACACTGAAGCTTTCTTT
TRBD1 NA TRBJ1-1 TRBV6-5 CASRRGGRNTEAFF TGTGCCAGCAGACGAGGGGGCCGAAACACTGAAGCTTTCTTT
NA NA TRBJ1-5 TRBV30 CACTQGGNQPQHF TGTGCCTGTACCCAGGGAGGCAATCAGCCCCAGCATTTT
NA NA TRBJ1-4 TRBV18 CASCATNEKLFF TGTGCCAGCTGTGCAACTAATGAAAAACTGTTTTTT
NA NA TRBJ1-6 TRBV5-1 CASSPGTARYNSPLHF TGCGCCAGCAGCCCCGGGACGGCGAGATATAATTCACCCCTCCACTTT
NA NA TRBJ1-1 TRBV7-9 CASSLDHREAFF TGTGCCAGCAGCTTAGACCACAGAGAAGCTTTCTTT
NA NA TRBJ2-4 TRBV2 CASSPLGTAKNIQYF TGTGCCAGCAGTCCCTTGGGAACGGCCAAAAACATTCAGTACTTC
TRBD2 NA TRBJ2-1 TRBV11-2 CASRFSGRRHNEQFF TGTGCCAGCAGATTCAGCGGGAGGCGGCACAATGAGCAGTTCTTC
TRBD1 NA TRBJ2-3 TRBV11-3 CASSSGGAPYTQYF TGTGCCAGCAGCTCAGGGGGCGCCCCGTATACGCAGTATTTT
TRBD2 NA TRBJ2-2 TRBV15 CATSRDRGGRAGGELFF TGTGCCACCAGCAGAGATCGTGGCGGGAGGGCTGGCGGGGAGCTGTTTTTT
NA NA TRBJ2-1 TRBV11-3 CASSRRGDHQFF TGTGCCAGCAGCCGACGGGGCGACCATCAGTTCTTC
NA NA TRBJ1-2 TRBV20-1 CSASRVNYGYTF TGCAGTGCTAGTCGGGTAAACTATGGCTACACCTTC
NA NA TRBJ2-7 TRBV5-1 CASSLKSGTVSYEQYF TGCGCCAGCAGCCTCAAGTCCGGGACGGTCTCCTACGAGCAGTACTTC
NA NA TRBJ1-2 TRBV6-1 CASSETPLYGYTF TGTGCCAGCAGTGAAACCCCACTTTATGGCTACACCTTC
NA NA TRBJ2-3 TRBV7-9 CASSLGWESTDTQYF TGTGCCAGCAGCTTAGGGTGGGAGAGCACAGATACGCAGTATTTT
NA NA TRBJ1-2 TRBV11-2 CASNMDGPNYGYTF TGTGCCAGCAACATGGACGGCCCCAACTATGGCTACACCTTC
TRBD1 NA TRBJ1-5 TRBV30 CAWSATGVQPQHF TGTGCCTGGAGTGCGACAGGGGTTCAGCCCCAGCATTTT
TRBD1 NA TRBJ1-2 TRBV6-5 CASSRQGGGYTF TGTGCCAGCAGTAGACAGGGCGGCGGCTACACCTTC
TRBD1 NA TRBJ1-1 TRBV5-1 CASSLRDRNTEAFF TGCGCCAGCAGCTTAAGGGACAGGAACACTGAAGCTTTCTTT
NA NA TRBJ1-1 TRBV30 CAWSVRWGSQGMNTEAFF TGTGCCTGGAGTGTAAGATGGGGGTCCCAAGGAATGAACACTGAAGCTTTCTTT
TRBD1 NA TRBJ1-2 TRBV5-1 CASSLQGSYGYTF TGCGCCAGCAGCTTACAGGGGAGCTATGGCTACACCTTC
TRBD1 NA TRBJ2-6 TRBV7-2 CASSLLGQGIPGANVLTF TGTGCCAGCAGCCTCTTGGGACAGGGTATCCCTGGGGCCAACGTCCTGACTTTC
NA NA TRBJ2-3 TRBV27 CASSPRLVPDTQYF TGTGCCAGCAGTCCCCGACTAGTTCCAGATACGCAGTATTTT
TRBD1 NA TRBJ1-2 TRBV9 CASRPGQGASYGYTF TGTGCCAGCAGACCAGGACAGGGGGCGAGCTATGGCTACACCTTC
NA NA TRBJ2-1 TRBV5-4 CASRRLEHNEQFF TGTGCCAGCAGACGATTAGAACACAATGAGCAGTTCTTC
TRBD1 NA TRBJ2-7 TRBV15 CATSSSGQMYEQYF TGTGCCACCAGCAGCTCGGGACAGATGTACGAGCAGTACTTC
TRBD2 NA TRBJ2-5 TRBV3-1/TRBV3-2 CASSQGTSGQETQYF TGTGCCAGCAGCCAAGGGACTAGCGGGCAAGAGACCCAGTACTTC
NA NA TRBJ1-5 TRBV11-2 CASSLGTGNQPQHF TGTGCCAGCAGCTTAGGGACGGGCAATCAGCCCCAGCATTTT
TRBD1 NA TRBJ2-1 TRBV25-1 CASSPGGRSYNEQFF TGTGCCAGTTCCCCAGGGGGTAGATCCTACAATGAGCAGTTCTTC
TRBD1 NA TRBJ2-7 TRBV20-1 CSASPDRASSYEQYF TGCAGTGCTAGTCCCGACAGGGCGAGCTCCTACGAGCAGTACTTC
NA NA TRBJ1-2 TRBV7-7 CASSSIQVTNYGYTF TGTGCCAGCAGCTCCATACAGGTCACTAACTATGGCTACACCTTC
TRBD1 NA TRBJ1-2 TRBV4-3 CASSQDPGGYGYTF TGCGCCAGCAGCCAAGATCCAGGGGGCTATGGCTACACCTTC
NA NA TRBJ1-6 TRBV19 CASSTGRPRADNSPLHF TGTGCCAGTAGTACAGGACGGCCCAGGGCCGACAATTCACCCCTCCACTTT
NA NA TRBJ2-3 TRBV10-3 CAISQGSEDTQYF TGTGCCATCAGTCAGGGGTCCGAAGATACGCAGTATTTT
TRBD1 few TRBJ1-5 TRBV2 CASSEERTGVQPQHF TGTGCCAGCAGTGAAGAGAGGACAGGGGTTCAGCCCCAGCATTTT
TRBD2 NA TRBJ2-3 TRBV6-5 CASSYSPTSGTDTQYF TGTGCCAGCAGTTACTCACCCACTAGCGGCACAGATACGCAGTATTTT